A selection of T cell receptor beta chains follows, all from one sample in a study of T-cell memory formation after mild COVID-19. TCRdb reanalysed the 5' RACE reads using MiXCR and keeps one entry per CDR3 protein. In the table there are hundreds of thousands of distinct CDR3 sequences, around 25% of which are singletons. The specimen sequenced was PBMCs or a T cell subset sorted from them (not recorded which). These receptors came from an adult woman who had mild COVID-19 (a few samples of this study predate the infection). Cell type and time point are not known. CDR3s include the opening cysteine and the closing phenylalanine or tryptophan. D genes are given only for firm matches. The size entry is marked missing in some rows and otherwise reads once, few, many or a size class.

>NA|TRBJ2-2|NA|TRBV29-1
TGCAGCGTCGGACGGGGCGTGGGGGACACCGGGGAGCTGTTTTTT
CSVGRGVGDTGELFF
>TRBD1|TRBJ2-3|NA|TRBV10-3
TGTGCCATCAGGGAGGACAGGGGGGCAGATACGCAGTATTTT
CAIREDRGADTQYF
>TRBD2|TRBJ2-7|many|TRBV20-1
TGCAGTGCTACCCCCGGACTAGCGGGGGGGGGGGTCTACGAGCAGTACTTC
CSATPGLAGGGVYEQYF
>NA|TRBJ2-2|NA|TRBV6-5
TGTGCCAGCAGTTATACAGCGGGTACGAACACCGGGGAGCTGTTTTTT
CASSYTAGTNTGELFF
>NA|TRBJ2-7|NA|TRBV3-1
TGTGCCAGCAGCCAATACGACGAGCAGTACTTC
CASSQYDEQYF
>TRBD1|TRBJ2-7|few|TRBV18
TGTGCCAGCTCACCGTCCGGCGGACAGGGGTACGAGCAGTACTTC
CASSPSGGQGYEQYF
>NA|TRBJ1-2|NA|TRBV24-1
TGTGCCACCAGTGATTTTAACAGGGCCTATGGCTACACCTTC
CATSDFNRAYGYTF
>NA|TRBJ2-1|NA|TRBV12-3/TRBV12-4
TGTGCCAGCAGTCTACCCCCTTTTTTCTCGTGGGGGCCGCGGTTCTTC
CASSLPPFFSWGPRFF
>NA|TRBJ2-3|few|TRBV5-6
TGTGCCAGCAGCTCGGGCAGTGGGAGGACAGATACGCAGTATTTT
CASSSGSGRTDTQYF
>TRBD2|TRBJ2-2|NA|TRBV7-2
TGTGCCAGCAGCTGGACCGGCGGGGGGGGCCCTTTCGGGGAGCTGTTTTTT
CASSWTGGGGPFGELFF
>NA|TRBJ2-7|few|TRBV5-1
TGCGCCAGCAGCTCGGCTCCCCTCGCGGACGAGCAGTACTTC
CASSSAPLADEQYF
>NA|TRBJ2-3|NA|TRBV6-2/TRBV6-3
TGTGCCAGCACTACTGGCGGAGATACGCAGTATTTT
CASTTGGDTQYF
>NA|TRBJ1-4|NA|TRBV7-9
TGTGCCAGCAGCTTAGATATCGGCGAAAAACTGTTTTTT
CASSLDIGEKLFF
>TRBD1|TRBJ2-2|few|TRBV6-5
TGTGCCAGCAGTTACCGACAGGGGGGATCGACCGGGGAGCTGTTTTTT
CASSYRQGGSTGELFF
>NA|TRBJ2-1|NA|TRBV3-1
TGTGCCAGCAGCCAAGGGTTCAGGGATCCCTACAATGAGCAGTTCTTC
CASSQGFRDPYNEQFF
>NA|TRBJ2-1|NA|TRBV12-3/TRBV12-4
TGTGCCAGCAGTTTAGTCGGGTATGAGCAGTTCTTC
CASSLVGYEQFF
>NA|TRBJ2-5|few|TRBV20-1
TGCAGTGCTAGAGATGAATGGGGGGGCCGGGAGACCCAGTACTTC
CSARDEWGGRETQYF
>TRBD2|TRBJ2-7|few|TRBV7-2
TGTGCCAGCAGCCAGCAGGGTGGTAGCGGGAGAGTGGCCAAGTGGTACGAGCAGTACTTC
CASSQQGGSGRVAKWYEQYF
>NA|TRBJ1-6|many|TRBV18
TGTGCCAGCTCACAGCGCTCCTATAATTCACCCCTCCACTTT
CASSQRSYNSPLHF
>NA|TRBJ2-3|NA|TRBV19
TGTGCCAGTAGTATGGGTTACAGCACAGATACGCAGTATTTT
CASSMGYSTDTQYF
>TRBD2|TRBJ2-7|NA|TRBV9
TGTGCCAGCAGCAGACTAGCGGGTACCTTGTACGAGCAGTACTTC
CASSRLAGTLYEQYF
>TRBD2|TRBJ2-1|few|TRBV7-9
TGTGCCAGCAGCGCGACTAGCGGGGGGGCGAGTGAGCAGTTCTTC
CASSATSGGASEQFF
>NA|TRBJ2-3|NA|TRBV12-3/TRBV12-4
TGTGCCAGCAGTTTATTCACGGGGGCCCCAGATACGCAGTATTTT
CASSLFTGAPDTQYF
>TRBD2|TRBJ2-1|few|TRBV7-2
TGTGCCAGCAGCACCGGGGGGATCTACAATGAGCAGTTCTTC
CASSTGGIYNEQFF
>NA|TRBJ2-1|few|TRBV24-1
TGTGCCACCAGTGATTTGTGGCAGAACAATGAGCAGTTCTTC
CATSDLWQNNEQFF
>TRBD1|TRBJ1-4|few|TRBV20-1
TGCAGTGCTAGGGGGGACAGGCAAAATGAAAAACTGTTTTTT
CSARGDRQNEKLFF
>TRBD2|TRBJ2-1|NA|TRBV29-1
TGCAGCGTTGACGTTAAGTTTACGGCGGGGGGTGGTGAGCAGTTCTTC
CSVDVKFTAGGGEQFF
>TRBD1|TRBJ2-3|NA|TRBV24-1
TGTGCCACCGGGACAGGTGGTACGCAGTATTTT
CATGTGGTQYF
>TRBD2|TRBJ2-2|NA|TRBV15
TGTGCCACCAGCTTGACTAGCGGGGGGGCCGGGGAGCTGTTTTTT
CATSLTSGGAGELFF
>NA|TRBJ1-2|few|TRBV5-6
TGTGCCAGCAGCCCTCGGGGATTAAACCAAGAAGACTATGGCTACACCTTC
CASSPRGLNQEDYGYTF
>NA|TRBJ2-5|NA|TRBV10-3
TGTGCCATCAGTGAGTGGGGGGCCCAAGAGACCCAGTACTTC
CAISEWGAQETQYF
>NA|TRBJ2-7|NA|TRBV12-3/TRBV12-4
TGTGCCAGCAGTTTTACTACCTACGAGCAGTACTTC
CASSFTTYEQYF
>TRBD2|TRBJ2-7|many|TRBV5-1
TGTGCCAGCAGCTTAGGCGGGAGCTCCTACGAGCAGTACTTC
CASSLGGSSYEQYF
>NA|TRBJ1-1|few|TRBV7-6
TGTGCCAGCAGCCATGGGATGGACACTGAAGCTTTCTTT
CASSHGMDTEAFF
>NA|TRBJ2-1|NA|TRBV7-2
TGTGCCAGCAGCTCCACTTTGGTCACTGGCGGAGCCTACAATGAGCAGTTCTTC
CASSSTLVTGGAYNEQFF
>NA|TRBJ1-1|NA|TRBV19
TGTGCCAGTAGTATCCGACCAGGTATGAACACTGAAGCTTTCTTT
CASSIRPGMNTEAFF
>TRBD2|TRBJ2-1|few|TRBV20-1
TGCAGTGCTAGAGGGGTAGCGGGAGGTTCAATGGTATGGGGCAATGAGCAGTTCTTC
CSARGVAGGSMVWGNEQFF